This TCR beta chain was captured by sequencing in a study of T cells in tuberculosis. Study in general: CD1B tetramers identified T cells specific for mycobacterial lipid GMM. IGRA-negative adolescents, IGRA-positive adolescents with latent tuberculosis and adults with active tuberculosis formed this South African cohort. Study conclusions and caveats: Cases with active tuberculosis were adults, while controls were adolescents.

With regard to this clone: Its antigen is not known.

The CDR3 has 17 residues. CDR1 and CDR2 (germline): LGHNA, YSLEER. The V segment lost 4 bases and the J segment 4 bases; nucleotides outside the gene matches: 12. Repertoires were generated with immunoSEQ multiplex PCR, while TCRdb's copy carries only in-frame clones and drops some. The sample records about 43,000 clones, approximately 94% being singletons. On average around 95,000 T cells per donor were immunosequenced. This clonotype was obtained from a donor aged 10-29 years with latent tuberculosis or without tuberculosis infection. Some clones in this sample may be carry-over from other donors' samples. Material: PBMCs. The chain joins TRBV4-3 to TRBJ1-1; TRBD1 matches at 10 bases. For the CDR3, the DNA is TGCGCCAGCAGCCGAGACAGGGGGCTGAGTTTGAGCACTGAAGCTTTCTTT. Its protein is CASSRDRGLSLSTEAFF.